These 7 T cell receptor beta chains were sequenced from one sample in a study of siplizumab effects on memory and regulatory T cells. Libraries were prepared by immunoSEQ multiplex PCR; TCRdb keeps only in-frame clonotypes and omits some of them. The table has roughly 92,000 clones, 94% seen once; the top ten hold approximately 0.3%. The sequenced material came from non-Treg CD4+ T cells sorted from blood. The receptors shown here come from a human donor in good health.

The chain uses TRBV9 and TRBJ2-7, with unresolved D. Trimming cost V 4 bases and J 1 base, with 12 bases left between them. The CDR3 is made up of 14 amino acids. Germline CDR1 reads SGDLS; CDR2 reads YYNGEE. The CDR3 loop is CASSHFDQSYEQYF. CDR3 in DNA: TGTGCCAGCAGCCACTTCGATCAATCCTACGAGCAGTACTTC.

The chain uses TRBV6-1 and TRBJ1-2; D is undetermined. Trimming took 7 bases from V and 4 from J, leaving 13 bases between them. Per germline, CDR1 MNHNS and CDR2 SASEGT. The CDR3 covers 13 residues. Here the CDR3 reads CASTRAAVYGYTF. In nucleotides, the CDR3 is TGTGCCAGCACCCGGGCGGCAGTCTATGGCTACACCTTC.

This rearrangement joins TRBV18 to TRBJ2-1, with 12 bases matching TRBD2. Germline V gene lookup returns CDR1 KGHSH and CDR2 LQKENI. J lost 8 bases, V lost 4 bases, and 12 bases had no gene match. The CDR3 length is 17 residues. The CDR3 bases are TGTGCCAGCTCACTCGCCCTAGCGGGAGGGCCCGGCGATGAGCAGTTCTTC. Translating it yields CASSLALAGGPGDEQFF. The whole variable domain, remainder taken from reference TRBV18 and TRBJ2-1, is NAGVMQNPRHLVRRRGQEARLRCSPMKGHSHVYWYRQLPEEGLKFMVYLQKENIIDESGMPKERFSAEFPKEGPSILRIQQVVRGDSAAYFCASSLALAGGPGDEQFFGPGTRLTVL.

The chain couples TRBV5-1 to TRBJ1-1; D uncertain. CDR1 and CDR2 (germline): SGHRS, YFSETQ. The CDR3 sequence is 16 residues long. With 4 bases removed from V and 0 bases from J, the gap between germline ends came to 16 bases. DNA of the CDR3: TGCGCCAGCAGCCCAACACACAGAACGGTGAACACTGAAGCTTTCTTT. Residues: CASSPTHRTVNTEAFF.

The V gene is TRBV25-1, the J gene TRBJ1-6; TRBD1 matches at 10 bases. Germline V gene sequence: CDR1 MGHDK, CDR2 SYGVNS. The CDR3 extends over 16 amino acids. The V gene end was trimmed by 7 bases and the J gene end by 2 bases; junction bases not matched to a gene: 5. CDR3: CASKGTGAPYNSPLHF. The CDR3 bases are TGTGCCAGCAAAGGGACAGGGGCCCCCTATAATTCACCCCTCCACTTT.

The J gene is TRBJ2-7, the V gene TRBV9; 9 bases line up with TRBD2. Trimming took 0 bases from V and 8 from J; bases not matched to a gene: 15. The CDR3 sequence is 17 residues long. Germline lookup yields CDR1 SGDLS and CDR2 YYNGEE. CDR3 region: CASSVDPLAGGSSKQYF. CDR3 nucleotides: TGTGCCAGCAGCGTAGACCCCCTCGCGGGGGGGAGTTCAAAGCAGTACTTC. The variable domain in full, completed from reference TRBV9 and TRBJ2-7, reads DSGVTQTPKHLITATGQRVTLRCSPRSGDLSVYWYQQSLDQGLQFLIQYYNGEERAKGNILERFSAQQFPDLHSELNLSSLELGDSALYFCASSVDPLAGGSSKQYFGPGTRLTVT.

This chain connects TRBV7-9 to TRBJ2-2; 9 bases agree with TRBD1. The CDR3 consists of 15 residues. The V segment lost 5 bases and the J segment 7 bases; nucleotides outside the gene matches: 8. CDR1 and CDR2 from the germline V gene are SEHNR and FQNEAQ (reference sequence). The CDR3 coding sequence is TGTGCCAGCAGCCGACGGGACAGGGAGGTCGGGGAGCTGTTTTTT. This codes for CASSRRDREVGELFF.